This is a list of T cell receptor beta chains from one sample in a study of a mutant IDH1 vaccine in newly diagnosed glioma. Which antigens these TCRs recognize remains unknown. Only in-frame clones appear in the TCRdb table, and some are missing; sequencing was by immunoSEQ multiplex PCR. Seen here are roughly 50,000 clones, 75% to 85% observed once, and the top ten hold 3% to 4%. The sample consisted of PBMCs, taken from a glioma patient whose treatment included an IDH1 peptide vaccine. The source of these receptors is a man under 40 with glioma. The CDR3 runs from the conserved cysteine through the conserved F or W. D genes are given only for firm matches. Where a row states a size, it is once, few, many or the class of an expanded clone; other rows omit it.

CASSAWDTRPEKLFF	TGTGCCAGTAGTGCCTGGGACACCAGACCTGAAAAACTGTTTTTT	TRBV19	TRBJ1-4	-	-
CASSYSRQNTEAFF	TGTGCCAGCAGTTACTCGCGCCAGAACACTGAAGCTTTCTTT	TRBV6-5	TRBJ1-1	-	-
CASSLDRGWSYGYTF	TGCGCCAGCAGCCTAGACAGGGGCTGGAGCTATGGCTACACCTTC	TRBV5-1	TRBJ1-2	-	TRBD1
CASSRYSAQETQYF	TGTGCCAGTAGTCGGTACAGCGCCCAAGAGACCCAGTACTTC	TRBV19	TRBJ2-5	-	-
CASSALGQGRTEAFF	TGTGCCAGCAGCGCTTTGGGACAGGGACGGACTGAAGCTTTCTTT	TRBV9	TRBJ1-1	few	TRBD1
CASSLNTGYSTDTQYF	TGTGCCAGCAGCTTAAATACAGGGTATAGCACAGATACGCAGTATTTT	TRBV7-9	TRBJ2-3	-	-
CASSERWGAITEAFF	TGTGCCAGCAGTGAAAGGTGGGGGGCGATCACTGAAGCTTTCTTT	TRBV6-1	TRBJ1-1	once	-
CASSPGGEAFF	TGTGCCAGCAGTCCCGGGGGTGAAGCTTTCTTT	TRBV6-5	TRBJ1-1	-	-
CASLVKKYINYEQYF	TGCGCCAGCCTGGTAAAGAAGTACATAAACTACGAGCAGTACTTC	TRBV10-2	TRBJ2-7	-	-
CASSVTGEGNSPLHF	TGTGCCAGCAGCGTGACAGGGGAAGGGAATTCACCCCTCCACTTT	TRBV9	TRBJ1-6	-	TRBD1
CSADRRGSQFF	TGCAGTGCTGACCGCCGGGGCTCGCAGTTCTTC	TRBV20-1	TRBJ2-1	once	-
CASSQQGTLNEQFF	TGTGCCAGCAGCCAACAGGGAACTCTAAATGAGCAGTTCTTC	TRBV7-9	TRBJ2-1	-	-
CASSLGLAGTNTGELFF	TGTGCCAGCAGCTTAGGACTAGCGGGGACTAACACCGGGGAGCTGTTTTTT	TRBV5-4	TRBJ2-2	-	TRBD2
CASSEGPSSYNEQFF	TGTGCCAGCAGTGAAGGACCGTCCTCCTACAATGAGCAGTTCTTC	TRBV6-1	TRBJ2-1	once	-
CASSDSEAGELFF	TGTGCCAGCAGTGACAGTGAGGCCGGGGAGCTGTTTTTT	TRBV6-4	TRBJ2-2	few	-
CAISEGSQINEKLFF	TGTGCCATCAGTGAAGGGAGCCAGATTAATGAAAAACTGTTTTTT	TRBV10-3	TRBJ1-4	-	-
CASSFKPALHF	TGTGCCAGCAGCTTTAAACCGGCCCTCCACTTT	TRBV7-2	TRBJ1-6	-	-
CASSLAQGQGTRELFF	TGTGCCAGCAGCTTAGCGCAGGGACAGGGGACCAGGGAGCTGTTTTTT	TRBV7-9	TRBJ2-2	-	TRBD1
CASSLDRGGEKLFF	TGTGCCAGCAGCTTGGACAGGGGAGGGGAAAAACTGTTTTTT	TRBV11-2	TRBJ1-4	-	TRBD1
CASSQIPGARLNEQFF	TGTGCCAGCAGCCAGATCCCAGGGGCCCGCCTTAATGAGCAGTTCTTC	TRBV14	TRBJ2-1	once	-
CASSSISGQAKLVNTEAFF	TGCGCCAGCAGCTCCATCTCGGGACAAGCGAAGTTGGTGAACACTGAAGCTTTCTTT	TRBV5-1	TRBJ1-1	-	-
CASNGGDWVQQYF	TGTGCCAGCAATGGGGGGGATTGGGTTCAGCAGTACTTC	TRBV27	TRBJ2-7	-	TRBD2
CASSLFSDNQPQHF	TGTGCCAGCAGCTTGTTTTCAGACAATCAGCCCCAGCATTTT	TRBV5-6	TRBJ1-5	-	-
CASSLEYTIYF	TGTGCCAGCAGCTTAGAATACACCATATATTTT	TRBV7-9	TRBJ1-3	once	-
CSVEVAGGPSEQFF	TGCAGCGTTGAAGTTGCGGGGGGGCCAAGTGAGCAGTTCTTC	TRBV29-1	TRBJ2-1	-	TRBD2
CASSYPHRSGETQYF	TGTGCCAGCAGTTACCCCCACCGTTCAGGAGAGACCCAGTACTTC	TRBV6-6	TRBJ2-5	-	-
CASSLVGFKQYF	TGTGCCAGCAGCTTAGTAGGGTTTAAGCAGTACTTC	TRBV7-2	TRBJ2-7	-	-
CASSPLDGANTEAFF	TGTGCCAGTAGTCCCCTTGACGGAGCGAACACTGAAGCTTTCTTT	TRBV19	TRBJ1-1	-	-